This T cell receptor beta chain was found in a study of T cell responses to AZD1222 COVID-19 vaccine. Study results and limitations: Most donors were white British, females outnumbered males, and clonal diversity was possibly underestimated. Nearly half of spike-specific TCRs reportedly target variant regions that are unmutated in the B.1.351 and B.1.1.7 variants.

With regard to this clone: Its antigen is undetermined.

TCRdb keeps only in-frame clones here, not all; method: immunoSEQ multiplex PCR. This sample has 150,000 to 200,000 clones, with 70% to 90% found just once. Second-dose recipients at about 4 or about 12 weeks were treated as one pooled group. This TCR was sampled from an adult who received the AZD1222 COVID-19 vaccine. The specimen comprised peripheral blood, sampled 28 days after the second AZD1222 dose.

The CDR3 loop is CASSLVTHYEQYF. The DNA for the CDR3 is TGTGCCAGCAGCCTTGTAACCCACTACGAGCAGTACTTC. The rearrangement links TRBV3-1 (or the pseudogene TRBV3-2) to TRBJ2-7; no firm D call. This CDR3 region has 13 residues. Trimming removed 4 bases at V and 3 bases at J, with 10 bases between. Looked up from germline, CDR1 is LGHDT and CDR2 is YNNKEL (reference sequence).